Each of the 15 T cell receptor beta chains below was sequenced from the same sample in a study of cytomegalovirus exposure and HLA in healthy donors. The PCR ran on 60 Vbeta and 13 Jbeta primers. Profiling relied on immunoSEQ multiplex PCR, and the TCRdb table lists in-frame clones only, not all of them. The table lists about 150,000 clones, approximately 74% of them singletons. Sequencing was performed on PBMCs. Source of these receptors: a man younger than 35 in good health and CMV-seronegative.

This chain connects TRBV6-6 to TRBJ1-5, with 7 bases matching TRBD1. Trimming at V came to 0 bases and at J to 11 bases, leaving 10 bases not matched to a gene. Germline loops: CDR1 MNHNY, CDR2 SVGAGI (reference sequence). This CDR3 contains 15 residues. The CDR3 DNA reads as TGTGCCAGCAGTTACTCGGCAGGGGGGTCCGGGGCCCAGCATTTT. Its protein product is CASSYSAGGSGAQHF.

The gene calls are TRBV9 and TRBJ1-4; D is uncertain. Germline CDR1 reads SGDLS; CDR2 reads YYNGEE. The CDR3 sequence is 15 residues long. The V end lost 0 bases, the J end lost 8 bases, and 14 bases lay between the germline ends. The CDR3 reads CASSVDWASSEKLFF. In DNA, the CDR3 is TGTGCCAGCAGCGTAGATTGGGCTTCATCGGAAAAACTGTTTTTT.

This sequence joins TRBV5-1 and TRBJ2-1; D unresolved. CDR3 length: 11 residues. V lost 5 bases and J 9 bases, leaving 9 bases between the germline ends. Germline V lookup: CDR1 SGHRS, CDR2 YFSETQ. The CDR3 bases are TGCGCCAGCAGTCAACAAGTTGAGCAGTTCTTC. Translation: CASSQQVEQFF. Full variable domain (outside the CDR3, taken from reference TRBV5-1 and TRBJ2-1): KAGVTQTPRYLIKTRGQQVTLSCSPISGHRSVSWYQQTPGQGLQFLFEYFSETQRNKGNFPGRFSGRQFSNSRSEMNVSTLELGDSALYLCASSQQVEQFFGPGTRLTVL.

V gene TRBV5-1 combines with J gene TRBJ2-3; TRBD1 matches 10 bases. The CDR3 covers 15 residues. Germline V gene sequence: CDR1 SGHRS, CDR2 YFSETQ. V dropped 4 bases and J dropped 6; count of bases not matched to a gene: 8. CDR3 sequence reads: CASSHGTGVRDTQYF. Here the CDR3 DNA reads TGCGCCAGCAGCCACGGGACAGGGGTCCGCGATACGCAGTATTTT.

The chain joins TRBV5-8 to TRBJ1-4, with TRBD1 identical over 8 bases. Germline V CDR1 and CDR2: SGHTS, YDEGEE. The CDR3 consists of 16 residues. The V segment lost 4 bases and the J segment 0 bases; nucleotides outside the gene matches: 5. CDR3 sequence: CASSPRTGPTNEKLFF. The CDR3 DNA sequence: TGTGCCAGCAGCCCCCGGACAGGGCCAACTAATGAAAAACTGTTTTTT. The full variable domain, rest sourced from reference TRBV5-8 and TRBJ1-4, is EAGVTQSPTHLIKTRGQQATLRCSPISGHTSVYWYQQALGLGLQFLLWYDEGEERNRGNFPPRFSGRQFPNYSSELNVNALELEDSALYLCASSPRTGPTNEKLFFGSGTQLSVL.

The chain uses TRBV9 and TRBJ2-1; 7 nucleotides agree with TRBD2. From germline, CDR1 is SGDLS and CDR2 YYNGEE. V lost 5 bases and J lost 10; bases outside the gene matches: 9. This CDR3 comprises 13 residues. The CDR3 region is CASSARLAGEQFF. The CDR3 bases are TGTGCCAGCAGTGCAAGACTAGCTGGAGAGCAGTTCTTC.

This rearrangement joins TRBV11-2 to TRBJ2-5; 7 nucleotides agree with TRBD1. V gave up 4 bases and J gave up 2 bases; unmatched junction bases: 7. The CDR3 is 15 amino acids. Germline assignment: CDR1 SGHAT and CDR2 FQNNGV. CDR3 bases: TGTGCCAGCAGCTATACTCCGGGACAGCAAGAGACCCAGTACTTC. Protein: CASSYTPGQQETQYF.

The V call is TRBV11-2, the J call TRBJ2-5, with 13 nucleotides matching TRBD2. CDR3 length: 15 residues. Per germline, CDR1 SGHAT and CDR2 FQNNGV. The V segment lost 9 bases and the J segment 6 bases; nucleotides outside the gene matches: 10. CDR3 nucleotide sequence: TGTGCCAGTAACCTGAGGACTAGCGGGGGAAAGACCCAGTACTTC. It translates to CASNLRTSGGKTQYF.

J is TRBJ2-5 and V is TRBV5-4, with 10 bases aligning to TRBD2. Germline V gives CDR1 SGHNT, CDR2 YYREEE (reference sequence). J gave up 4 bases and V 0 bases, and 0 bases lay outside the gene matches. The CDR3 extends over 14 amino acids. CDR3 sequence reads: CASSLASGGETQYF. Here the CDR3 DNA reads TGTGCCAGCAGCTTGGCTAGCGGGGGAGAGACCCAGTACTTC.

The rearrangement joins TRBV5-1 to TRBJ1-2, with D possibly TRBD1 on 5 matching bases. The CDR3 spans 13 residues. With 2 bases removed from V and 2 bases from J, the gap between germline ends came to 7 bases. Germline V gene sequence: CDR1 SGHRS, CDR2 YFSETQ. The CDR3 here is CASSLGANYGYTF. CDR3 sequence (DNA): TGCGCCAGCAGCTTAGGGGCGAACTATGGCTACACCTTC.

V is TRBV28 and J is TRBJ1-6; D is unresolved. Trimming took off 3 bases at V and 5 bases at J, with 11 bases between the two ends. Germline V gives CDR1 MDHEN, CDR2 SYDVKM. The length of the CDR3 is 15 residues. CDR3 bases: TGTGCCAGCAGTTTTCGTCCAGTTCATAATTCACCCCTCCACTTT. Amino acid sequence: CASSFRPVHNSPLHF.

With regard to this clone: The identical CDR3 is also encoded by other nucleotide sequences in the sample. The chain uses TRBV5-1 and TRBJ1-2; D possibly corresponds to TRBD1 (5 bases). Trimming took off 0 bases at V and 1 base at J, with 7 bases between the two ends. Germline values: CDR1 SGHRS, CDR2 YFSETQ. The CDR3 extends over 14 amino acids. The DNA for the CDR3 is TGCGCCAGCAGCTTGGGTCAGGGTAACTATGGCTACACCTTC. Its translation: CASSLGQGNYGYTF.

The chain is built from TRBV5-1 and TRBJ2-1; 10 bases line up with TRBD2. The length of the CDR3 is 15 residues. J gave up 5 bases and V 1 base, and 3 bases lay outside the gene matches. Germline assignment: CDR1 SGHRS and CDR2 YFSETQ. Here the CDR3 reads CASSLIAGGNNEQFF. CDR3 in DNA: TGCGCCAGCAGCTTGATAGCGGGGGGAAACAATGAGCAGTTCTTC. Supplemented by reference TRBV5-1 and TRBJ2-1, the full variable domain reads KAGVTQTPRYLIKTRGQQVTLSCSPISGHRSVSWYQQTPGQGLQFLFEYFSETQRNKGNFPGRFSGRQFSNSRSEMNVSTLELGDSALYLCASSLIAGGNNEQFFGPGTRLTVL.

The chain has TRBV6-5 and TRBJ1-1; 7 nucleotides line up with TRBD1. Germline lookup yields CDR1 MNHEY and CDR2 SVGAGI. The CDR3 runs 16 residues. V was pared by 4 bases and J by 4 bases, with 12 bases of the junction left unmatched. The CDR3 DNA sequence: TGTGCCAGCAGTTTTACGACAGGGTTCGGAGTCACTGAAGCTTTCTTT. Encoded protein: CASSFTTGFGVTEAFF.

The V call is TRBV6-6, the J call TRBJ1-1; possibly TRBD1 for D (5 bases). V dropped 8 bases and J dropped 4 bases, with 17 bases sitting between them. This CDR3 has 14 residues. Germline lookup yields CDR1 MNHNY and CDR2 SVGAGI (reference sequence). The DNA of the CDR3 is TGTGCCAGCCTAATTTCAGGGATGGCCACTGAAGCTTTCTTT. This translates into CASLISGMATEAFF.